A selection of T cell receptor beta chains follows, all from one sample in a study of blood T cell repertoires in COVID-19. This table comes from immunoSEQ multiplex PCR, and its TCRdb copy is limited to in-frame clones, with some not included. The sample records 250,000 or so clones, roughly nine tenths being singletons. The sample comprised PBMCs or T cells enriched from blood (not recorded which). The source is a woman aged 18-29 years who had recovered from COVID-19. CDR3s leave out the opening cysteine and the closing phenylalanine or tryptophan. Each record gives: V gene, D gene, J gene, CDR3 protein. A D gene is named only where the DNA matches it firmly.

TRBV5-5,TRBD1,TRBJ2-1,ASSPGQTLSYNEQF
TRBV9,TRBD1,TRBJ1-2,ASSVGAGGRGYT
TRBV30,NA,TRBJ1-2,AGNRGNYGYT
TRBV7-3,TRBD2,TRBJ2-7,ASSLRPSGNDYEQY
TRBV28,NA,TRBJ2-7,ASSLLWGLGEQY
TRBV18,TRBD1,TRBJ1-2,ASSPADRGYGYT
TRBV19,NA,TRBJ1-2,ASSISGTQLLYGYT
TRBV7-9,NA,TRBJ2-2,ASSSIGQSNTGELF
TRBV11-2,NA,TRBJ2-5,ASSLAGDRGGGETQY
TRBV30,NA,TRBJ1-2,AWSVGSGYGYT
TRBV20-1,NA,TRBJ2-7,SASDSHTYEQY
TRBV9,NA,TRBJ1-3,ASNERPSGNTIY
TRBV19,TRBD1,TRBJ1-6,ASTDRDRSSPLH
TRBV18,TRBD1,TRBJ1-1,ASSPDRGRNTEAF
TRBV19,NA,TRBJ2-2,ASSPPRGLGGELF
TRBV7-8,NA,TRBJ1-1,ASSLYSLRGRFGNTEAF
TRBV2,TRBD2,TRBJ2-1,ASSNSGTYNEQF
TRBV5-8,NA,TRBJ1-1,ASSFRSVENTEAF
TRBV4-2,TRBD2,TRBJ2-1,ASSHPSGSIEQF
TRBV21-1,NA,TRBJ2-7,ASSKPVERQGSSYEQY
TRBV14,NA,TRBJ1-1,ASSQVGNTEAF
TRBV30,TRBD2,TRBJ2-3,AWRVRGGRANGDTQY
TRBV11-2,TRBD2,TRBJ2-5,ASSLGGLAGGLVETQY
TRBV13,NA,TRBJ2-3,ASSLEYTSTDTQY
TRBV30,TRBD2,TRBJ2-1,AWSVQLAGDNEQF
TRBV28,NA,TRBJ1-1,ASRPQGLLTEAF
TRBV7-9,NA,TRBJ2-1,ASSASGRASYNEQF
TRBV5-4,TRBD1,TRBJ1-3,ASSLTGVNHGNTIY
TRBV11-2,TRBD2,TRBJ2-1,ASGTSGSSYNEQF
TRBV19,NA,TRBJ2-5,ASSIAARYQETQY
TRBV11-2,TRBD1,TRBJ2-1,ASSLVFQGASEQF
TRBV19,NA,TRBJ2-7,ASSTGLAYEQY
TRBV6-5,NA,TRBJ2-3,ASTPGGSPDTQY
TRBV28,NA,TRBJ2-7,ASSLDSSYEQY
TRBV29-1,NA,TRBJ2-7,SVVSYEQY
TRBV6-4,TRBD2,TRBJ2-7,ASSPELANTWSYEQY
TRBV11-2,NA,TRBJ2-7,ASSSIGGPGEQY
TRBV28,NA,TRBJ2-7,ASSLTLAYEQY
TRBV4-3,TRBD1,TRBJ1-5,ASSPHRGFNQPQH
TRBV5-8,TRBD1,TRBJ2-7,ASSYRDRGFHEQY